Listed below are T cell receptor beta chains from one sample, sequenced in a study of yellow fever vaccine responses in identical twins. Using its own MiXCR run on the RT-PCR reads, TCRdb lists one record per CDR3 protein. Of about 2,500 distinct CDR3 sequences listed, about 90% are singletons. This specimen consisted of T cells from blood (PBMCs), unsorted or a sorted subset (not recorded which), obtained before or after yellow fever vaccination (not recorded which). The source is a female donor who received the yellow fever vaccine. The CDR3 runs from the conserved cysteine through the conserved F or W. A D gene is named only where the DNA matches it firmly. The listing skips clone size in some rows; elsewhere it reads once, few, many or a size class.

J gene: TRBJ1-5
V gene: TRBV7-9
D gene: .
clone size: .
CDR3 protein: CASSLGNIPNQPQHF
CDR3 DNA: TGTGCCAGCAGCTTGGGGAATATACCGAATCAGCCCCAGCATTTT

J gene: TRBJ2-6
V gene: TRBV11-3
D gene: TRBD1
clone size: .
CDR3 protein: CASSPSDRASGANVLTF
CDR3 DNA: TGTGCCAGCAGCCCTTCGGACAGGGCCTCTGGGGCCAACGTCCTGACTTTC

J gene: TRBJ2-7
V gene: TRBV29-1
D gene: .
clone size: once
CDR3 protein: CSVVPPGRGYEQYF
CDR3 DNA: TGCAGCGTTGTCCCTCCTGGCAGGGGCTACGAGCAGTACTTC

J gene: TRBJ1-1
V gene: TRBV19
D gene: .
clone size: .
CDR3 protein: CASKRGENTEAFF
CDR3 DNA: TGTGCCAGTAAAAGGGGAGAGAACACTGAAGCTTTCTTT

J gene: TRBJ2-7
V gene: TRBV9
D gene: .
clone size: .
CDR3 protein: CASSVEQGGYEQYF
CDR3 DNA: TGTGCCAGCAGCGTAGAACAGGGCGGCTACGAGCAGTACTTC

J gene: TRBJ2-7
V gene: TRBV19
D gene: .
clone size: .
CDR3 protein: CASSIPGDLIEQYF
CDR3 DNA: TGTGCCAGTAGTATACCAGGGGATCTTATCGAGCAGTACTTC

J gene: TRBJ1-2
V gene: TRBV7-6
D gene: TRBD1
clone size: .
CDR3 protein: CASSLAQGANYGYTF
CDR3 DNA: TGTGCCAGCAGCTTAGCGCAGGGGGCCAATTATGGCTACACCTTC

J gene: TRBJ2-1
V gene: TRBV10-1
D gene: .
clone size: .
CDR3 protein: CASSDKRLSSYNEQFF
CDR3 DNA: TGCGCCAGCAGTGACAAGCGCCTGAGCTCCTACAATGAGCAGTTCTTC

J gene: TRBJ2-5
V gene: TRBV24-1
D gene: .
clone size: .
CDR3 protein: CATSGGTETQYF
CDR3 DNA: TGTGCCACCAGTGGCGGGACAGAGACCCAGTACTTC

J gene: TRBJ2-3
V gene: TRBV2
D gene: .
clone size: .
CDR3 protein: CASSLRPGTDTQCF
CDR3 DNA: TGTGCCAGCAGTCTCCGACCAGGCACAGATACGCAGTGTTTT

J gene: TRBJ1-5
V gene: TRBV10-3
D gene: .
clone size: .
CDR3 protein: CAISASDRSVQPQHF
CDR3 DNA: TGTGCCATCAGTGCTTCGGACAGATCGGTTCAGCCCCAGCATTTT

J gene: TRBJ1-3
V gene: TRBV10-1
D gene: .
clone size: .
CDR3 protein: CASSTGLNSGNTIYF
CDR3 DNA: TGCGCCAGCAGTACCGGACTGAACTCTGGAAACACCATATATTTT

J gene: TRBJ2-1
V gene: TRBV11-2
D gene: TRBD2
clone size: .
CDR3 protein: CASSPSGNSYNEQFF
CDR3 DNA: TGTGCCAGCAGCCCAAGCGGGAACTCCTACAATGAGCAGTTCTTC

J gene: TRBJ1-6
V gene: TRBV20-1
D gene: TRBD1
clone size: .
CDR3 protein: CSASYLDRDNSPLHF
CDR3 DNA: TGCAGTGCTAGTTATCTGGACAGGGATAATTCACCCCTCCACTTT

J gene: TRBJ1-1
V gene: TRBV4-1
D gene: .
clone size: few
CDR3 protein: CASSQRGEGAEAFF
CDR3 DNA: TGCGCCAGCAGCCAACGGGGGGAAGGCGCTGAAGCTTTCTTT

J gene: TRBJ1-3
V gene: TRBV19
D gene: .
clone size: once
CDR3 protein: CASSISQGPTGNTIYF
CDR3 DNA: TGTGCCAGTAGTATCTCCCAGGGACCAACGGGAAACACCATATATTTT

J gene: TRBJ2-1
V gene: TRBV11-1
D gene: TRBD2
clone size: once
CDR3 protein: CASSLVSLAGKDEQFF
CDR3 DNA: TGTGCCAGCAGCTTAGTGTCGTTAGCGGGGAAAGATGAGCAGTTCTTC

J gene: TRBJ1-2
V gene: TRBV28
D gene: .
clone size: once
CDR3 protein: CASTPTGRYGYTF
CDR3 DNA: TGTGCCAGCACCCCAACAGGGCGCTATGGCTACACCTTC

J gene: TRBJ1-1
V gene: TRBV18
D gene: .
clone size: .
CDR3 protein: CASSPTTPRGTEAFF
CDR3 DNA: TGTGCCAGCTCACCGACTACCCCCCGAGGCACTGAAGCTTTCTTT

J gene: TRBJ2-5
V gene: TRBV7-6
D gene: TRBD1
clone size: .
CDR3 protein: CASSSRGRETQYF
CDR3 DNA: TGTGCCAGCAGCTCCAGGGGGCGAGAGACCCAGTACTTC

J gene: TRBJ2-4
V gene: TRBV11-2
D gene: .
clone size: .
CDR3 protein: CASSLVSQGTKNIQYF
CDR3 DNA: TGTGCCAGCAGCTTAGTTTCCCAGGGGACCAAAAACATTCAGTACTTC

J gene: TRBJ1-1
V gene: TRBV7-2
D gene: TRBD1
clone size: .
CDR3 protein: CASSLATGGGTEAFF
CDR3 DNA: TGTGCCAGCAGCTTAGCGACAGGGGGTGGCACTGAAGCTTTCTTT

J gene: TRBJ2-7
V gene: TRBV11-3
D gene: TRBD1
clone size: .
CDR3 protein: CASSLYGQGLYEQYF
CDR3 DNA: TGTGCCAGCAGCCTATACGGACAGGGTCTTTACGAGCAGTACTTC

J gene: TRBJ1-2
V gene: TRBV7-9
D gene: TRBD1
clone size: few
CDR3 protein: CASSSQGGMDYGYTF
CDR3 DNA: TGTGCCAGCAGCTCGCAGGGGGGGATGGACTATGGCTACACCTTC

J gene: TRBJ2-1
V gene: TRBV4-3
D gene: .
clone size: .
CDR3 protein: CASSQQDLLASSYNEQFF
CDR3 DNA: TGCGCCAGCAGCCAACAGGACCTCCTCGCTAGCTCCTACAATGAGCAGTTCTTC

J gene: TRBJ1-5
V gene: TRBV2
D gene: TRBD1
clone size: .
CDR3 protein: CASRGTGSNQPQHF
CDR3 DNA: TGTGCCAGCAGGGGGACAGGCAGCAATCAGCCCCAGCATTTT

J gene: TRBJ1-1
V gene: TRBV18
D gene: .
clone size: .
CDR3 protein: CASSPSGQTNTEAFF
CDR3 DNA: TGTGCCAGCTCACCGTCCGGACAGACGAACACTGAAGCTTTCTTT

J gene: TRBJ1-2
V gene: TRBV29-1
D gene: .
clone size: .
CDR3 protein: CSAKEFSNYGYTF
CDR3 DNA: TGCAGCGCCAAGGAGTTCTCTAACTATGGCTACACCTTC

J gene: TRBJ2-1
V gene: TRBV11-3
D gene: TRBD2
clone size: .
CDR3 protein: CASSQLPAGVGQFF
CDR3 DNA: TGTGCCAGCAGCCAGTTGCCCGCGGGAGTCGGACAGTTCTTC

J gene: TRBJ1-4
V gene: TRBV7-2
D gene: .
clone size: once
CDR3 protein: CASSLGVRFEKLFF
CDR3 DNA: TGTGCCAGCAGCTTAGGAGTCAGGTTTGAAAAACTGTTTTTT

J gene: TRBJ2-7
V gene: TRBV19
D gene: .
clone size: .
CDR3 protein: CASSTGPYEQYF
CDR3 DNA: TGTGCCAGTAGTACAGGGCCCTACGAGCAGTACTTC

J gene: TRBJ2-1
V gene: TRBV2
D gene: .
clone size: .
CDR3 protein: CASSEQGFNEQFF
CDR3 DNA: TGTGCCAGCAGTGAACAGGGCTTCAATGAGCAGTTCTTC

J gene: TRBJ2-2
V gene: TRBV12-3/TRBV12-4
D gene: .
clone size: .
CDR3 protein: CASSLGGTTGELFF
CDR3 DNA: TGTGCCAGCAGTTTAGGAGGGACCACCGGGGAGCTGTTTTTT

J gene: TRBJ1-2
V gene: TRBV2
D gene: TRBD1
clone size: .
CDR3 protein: CASRMTGSNYGYTF
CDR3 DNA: TGTGCCAGCAGGATGACAGGGTCTAACTATGGCTACACCTTC

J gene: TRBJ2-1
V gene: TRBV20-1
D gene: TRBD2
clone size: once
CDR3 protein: CSARGPGTSGRWQFF
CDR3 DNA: TGCAGTGCTAGGGGTCCCGGGACTAGCGGGAGATGGCAGTTCTTC

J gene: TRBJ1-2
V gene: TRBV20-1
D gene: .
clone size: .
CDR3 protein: CSARSRGYTF
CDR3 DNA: TGCAGTGCTAGATCGCGTGGCTACACCTTC

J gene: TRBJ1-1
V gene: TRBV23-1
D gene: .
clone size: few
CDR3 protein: CASLRLPGTEAFF
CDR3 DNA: TGCGCCAGCCTAAGACTCCCGGGCACTGAAGCTTTCTTT

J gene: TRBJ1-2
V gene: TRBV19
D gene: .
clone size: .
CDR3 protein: CASTTSPRALNYGYTF
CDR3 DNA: TGTGCCAGTACCACCAGCCCTAGGGCTTTGAACTATGGCTACACCTTC

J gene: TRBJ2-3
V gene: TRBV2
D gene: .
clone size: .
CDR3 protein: CASSERQGQDTQYF
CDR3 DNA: TGTGCCAGCAGTGAACGGCAGGGACAAGATACGCAGTATTTT

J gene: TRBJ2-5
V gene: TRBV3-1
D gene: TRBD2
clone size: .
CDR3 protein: CASTRGLAGGHGETQYF
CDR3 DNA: TGTGCCAGCACCCGGGGACTAGCGGGAGGGCATGGTGAGACCCAGTACTTC

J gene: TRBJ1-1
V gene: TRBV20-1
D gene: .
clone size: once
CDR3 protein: CSATTFRDTEAFF
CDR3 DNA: TGCAGTGCTACAACCTTCAGGGACACTGAAGCTTTCTTT

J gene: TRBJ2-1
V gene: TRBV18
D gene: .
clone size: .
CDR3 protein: CASSPDRSSYNEQFF
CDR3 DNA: TGTGCCAGCTCACCCGACAGGAGCTCCTACAATGAGCAGTTCTTC

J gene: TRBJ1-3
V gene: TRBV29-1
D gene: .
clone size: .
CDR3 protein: CSVDSGAGNTIYF
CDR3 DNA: TGCAGCGTTGATTCGGGGGCTGGAAACACCATATATTTT

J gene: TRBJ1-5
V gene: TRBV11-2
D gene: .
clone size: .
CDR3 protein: CASSLGPSSNQPQHF
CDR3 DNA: TGTGCCAGCAGCTTAGGTCCTAGCAGCAATCAGCCCCAGCATTTT

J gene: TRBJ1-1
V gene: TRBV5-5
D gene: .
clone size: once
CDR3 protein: CASSWVGGGRTEAFF
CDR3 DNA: TGTGCCAGCAGCTGGGTAGGTGGGGGCCGCACTGAAGCTTTCTTT

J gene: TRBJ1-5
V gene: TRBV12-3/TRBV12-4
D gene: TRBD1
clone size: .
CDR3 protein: CASSLTPGTGGGQPQHF
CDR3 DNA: TGTGCCAGCAGTTTAACCCCCGGGACAGGGGGAGGACAGCCCCAGCATTTT

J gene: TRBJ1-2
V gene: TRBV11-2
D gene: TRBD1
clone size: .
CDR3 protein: CASSLVGTGGVDYGYTF
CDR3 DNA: TGTGCCAGCAGCTTAGTCGGGACAGGGGGCGTCGACTATGGCTACACCTTC

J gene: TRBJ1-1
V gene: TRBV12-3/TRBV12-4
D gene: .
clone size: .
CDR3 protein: CASSRNTEAFF
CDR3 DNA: TGTGCCAGCAGTCGGAACACTGAAGCTTTCTTT

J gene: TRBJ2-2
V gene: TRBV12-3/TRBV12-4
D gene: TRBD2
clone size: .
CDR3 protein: CASSFSRLAGSPGELFF
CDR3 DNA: TGTGCCAGCAGTTTTAGTCGGCTAGCGGGATCGCCCGGGGAGCTGTTTTTT